This TCR beta chain was observed in a study of CD8+CD57+ T cells in acquired aplastic anemia. Overall study: DNA recovered from sorted CD4+ and CD8+ cells had a mean of approximately 3.2 ug.

Genomic DNA, serving as template, underwent TCR beta VDJ and CDR3 profiling. TCRdb re-called the reads through MiXCR, storing one row per CDR3 protein. The profile shows around 130,000 distinct CDR3 sequences, 45% to 60% of them singletons. In patients chosen for sequencing, flow cytometry had shown CD8+CD57+ cell expansion. V dropped 0 bases and J dropped 3; count of bases not matched to a gene: 3. Germline V gives CDR1 SGHTA, CDR2 FQGNSA. CDR3 length equals 15 residues. The origin of this receptor is a human donor with aplastic anemia. V gene TRBV7-2 combines with J gene TRBJ2-7; 9 positions agree with TRBD1. Sample: sorted CD4+, CD8+, or CD8+CD57+ T cells (not recorded which) from PBMCs. The CDR3 coding sequence is TGTGCCAGCAGCTTAGCAGGGACAGGGATCTACGAGCAGTACTTC. It translates to CASSLAGTGIYEQYF.